The next 3 T cell receptor beta chains were all read from a single sample in a study of a mutant IDH1 vaccine in newly diagnosed glioma (dated by TCRdb to about 2021). In the paper's terms, the time point label means: week 23, last vaccination. Each vaccine dose, consisting of 300 ug of a 20-mer mutant IDH1 peptide in Montanide, was administered subcutaneously with topical imiquimod. The library came from the immunoSEQ multiplex PCR assay. This immuneACCESS table, as held by TCRdb, lists in-frame sequences with V and J called but not all clones. Of the missing ones, under half trace to an unresolved V gene in checked studies; the others have no known cause. The sample table records 70,000 to 90,000 clones; roughly 85% of these occur just once. The ten largest clonotypes hold under 2.5% of the sample. No antigen has been assigned to these receptors. The sample consisted of PBMCs, taken from a glioma patient whose treatment included an IDH1 peptide vaccine. The receptor source for this set is a man aged 25 to 40 with glioma. Some clones in this sample may be carry-over from other donors' samples.

The chain carries TRBV5-1 and TRBJ2-5; tentatively, D is TRBD1 (5 bases). Germline CDR1 and CDR2: SGHRS and YFSETQ. Trimming cost V 2 bases and J 5 bases, with 16 bases left between them. This CDR3 spans 15 amino acids. The CDR3 DNA reads TGCGCCAGCAGCTTATTGGGGCCCAAATTGGAGACCCAGTACTTC. It specifies CASSLLGPKLETQYF.

The chain combines TRBV7-9 with TRBJ2-7; maybe TRBD2 (5 bases). Germline assignment: CDR1 SEHNR and CDR2 FQNEAQ (reference sequence). Trimming stripped 6 bases from V and 4 bases from J, with 13 bases between. The CDR3 runs 13 residues. The CDR3 coding sequence is TGTGCCAGCAGTTCCGGGGTCCTTTACGAGCAGTACTTC. This sequence encodes CASSSGVLYEQYF.

The chain combines TRBV28 with TRBJ1-5, with D tentatively TRBD1 (6 bases). CDR3 length: 18 residues. CDR1 MDHEN and CDR2 SYDVKM come from the germline V gene. V was trimmed by 5 bases and J by 5 bases, leaving 25 bases between them. The DNA of the CDR3 is TGTGCCAGCAGTCGAATTCCGGGACAAAGCCATCCGTATCAGCCCCAGCATTTT. Translating gives CASSRIPGQSHPYQPQHF.